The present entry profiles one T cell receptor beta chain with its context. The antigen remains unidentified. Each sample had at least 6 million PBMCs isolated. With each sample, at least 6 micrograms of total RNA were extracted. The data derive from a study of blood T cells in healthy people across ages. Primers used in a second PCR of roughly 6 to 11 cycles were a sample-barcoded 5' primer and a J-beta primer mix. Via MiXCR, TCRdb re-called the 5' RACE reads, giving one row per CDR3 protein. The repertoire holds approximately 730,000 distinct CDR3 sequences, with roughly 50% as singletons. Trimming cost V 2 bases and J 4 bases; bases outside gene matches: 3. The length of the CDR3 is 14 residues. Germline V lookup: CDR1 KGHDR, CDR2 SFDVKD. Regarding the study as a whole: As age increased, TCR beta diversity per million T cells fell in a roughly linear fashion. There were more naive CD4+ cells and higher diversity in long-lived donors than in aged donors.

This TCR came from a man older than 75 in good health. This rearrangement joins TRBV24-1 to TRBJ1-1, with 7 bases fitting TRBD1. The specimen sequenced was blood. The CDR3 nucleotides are TGTGCCACCAGTGATTGGCAGGGGGTCACTGAAGCTTTCTTT. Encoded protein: CATSDWQGVTEAFF.